These 7 T cell receptor beta chains came from one sample sequenced in a study of blood T cell repertoires in COVID-19. Generated by immunoSEQ multiplex PCR, the TCRdb table keeps only in-frame clones and is missing some. The sample records 20,000 to 25,000 clones, 88% being singletons. Sequences were obtained from peripheral blood. The receptor source for this set is a human donor in a cohort sampled during active COVID-19. The donor label of this sample is uncertain.

V usage is TRBV19 and J usage is TRBJ2-1; TRBD2 agrees at 13 bases. The V gene end was trimmed by 3 bases and the J gene end by 3 bases; junction bases not matched to a gene: 11. The germline gives CDR1 LNHDA, CDR2 SQIVND (reference sequence). CDR3 length equals 19 residues. Here the CDR3 DNA reads TGTGCCAGTAGTATCCCGACCCTGGGACTAGCGGGAAACTACAATGAGCAGTTCTTC. The encoded protein is CASSIPTLGLAGNYNEQFF.

The chain recombines TRBV7-3 with TRBJ2-1; 7 positions agree with TRBD2. CDR1 SGHTA and CDR2 FQGTGA come from the germline V gene. The CDR3 is 16 amino acids. The trim removed 1 base at V and 5 bases at J, leaving 8 bases unmatched. CDR3 amino acids: CASSLRMAGEDNEQFF. CDR3 nucleotide sequence: TGTGCCAGCAGCTTAAGAATGGCGGGAGAGGACAATGAGCAGTTCTTC.

This clone was seen once. The chain has TRBV3-1 (or the pseudogene TRBV3-2) and TRBJ2-5; TRBD2 matches 10 bases. This CDR3 region has 14 residues. V lost 4 bases, J lost 7 bases, and 6 bases stayed unmatched. In germline, CDR1 is LGHDT, CDR2 YNNKEL (reference sequence). CDR3 DNA: TGTGCCAGCAGCCCCCGGACTAGCGGTGGGACCCAGTACTTC. This translates into CASSPRTSGGTQYF.

The rearrangement links TRBV19 to TRBJ1-5; 8 bases fit TRBD1. V gave up 3 bases and J gave up 7 bases; unmatched junction bases: 8. CDR3 length equals 15 residues. Germline V CDR1 and CDR2: LNHDA, SQIVND (reference sequence). This CDR3 reads CASSIATGTGQPQHF. CDR3 in DNA: TGTGCCAGTAGTATCGCTACCGGGACAGGCCAGCCCCAGCATTTT.

This chain links TRBV5-1 with TRBJ2-7, with 8 bases identical to TRBD1. The germline gives CDR1 SGHRS, CDR2 YFSETQ. The CDR3 has 16 residues. The ends lost 4 bases at V and 4 bases at J; junction bases unmatched: 13. The CDR3 DNA reads as TGCGCCAGCAGCCGAGCAGGGGGCGTAAGATTTTACGAGCAGTACTTC. Its translation is CASSRAGGVRFYEQYF.

In its sample, this clone was seen once. The rearrangement joins TRBV5-1 to TRBJ1-4; 7 bases match TRBD1. Germline CDR1 is SGHRS and CDR2 is YFSETQ. Germline trimming cut 7 bases from V and 5 bases from J; bases unmatched to any gene: 14. The CDR3 totals 16 residues. The CDR3 loop is CASLPLRTGVNEKLFF. The CDR3 DNA sequence: TGCGCCAGCTTACCACTCCGGACAGGCGTCAATGAAAAACTGTTTTTT.

The V gene is TRBV5-1, the J gene TRBJ1-1, with a possible D match to TRBD1 (5 bases). With 0 bases removed from V and 8 bases from J, the gap between germline ends came to 8 bases. Per germline, CDR1 SGHRS and CDR2 YFSETQ. CDR3 size: 12 residues. CDR3 protein: CASSLGQGEAFF. In DNA, the CDR3 is TGCGCCAGCAGCTTGGGTCAGGGAGAAGCTTTCTTT.